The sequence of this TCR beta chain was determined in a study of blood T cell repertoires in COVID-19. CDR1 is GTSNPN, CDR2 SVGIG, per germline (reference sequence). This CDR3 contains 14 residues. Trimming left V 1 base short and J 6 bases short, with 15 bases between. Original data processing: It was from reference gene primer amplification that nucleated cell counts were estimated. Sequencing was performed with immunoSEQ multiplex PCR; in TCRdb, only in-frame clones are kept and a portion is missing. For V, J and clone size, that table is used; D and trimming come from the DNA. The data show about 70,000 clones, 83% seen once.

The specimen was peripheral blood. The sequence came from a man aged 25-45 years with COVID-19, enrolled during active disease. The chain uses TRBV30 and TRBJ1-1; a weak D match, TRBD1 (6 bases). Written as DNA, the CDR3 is TGTGCCTGGAGTGGCACTTGGGGGCTGGCTGAAGCTTTCTTT. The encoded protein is CAWSGTWGLAEAFF.